This entry describes one T cell receptor beta chain. The sample belongs to a study of blood T cell repertoires in COVID-19. Across the study: Samples of COVID-19 (acute and convalescent) were obtained from the United States, Italy and Spain. Sources were T cells, B-cell-depleted T cells, or PBMCs; the material itself was cDNA or gDNA.

As handled by the study authors: Nucleated cell counts were estimated from reference gene primer amplification. Sequencing used immunoSEQ multiplex PCR; TCRdb keeps in-frame clones, though not all of them. For V, J and clone size, that table is used; D and trimming come from the DNA. This sample yields 150,000 to 250,000 clones, of which approximately 84% are seen a single time; 7.5% belongs to the top ten. The clonotype originates from a man in his forties who had recovered from COVID-19. The specimen sequenced was PBMCs or T cells enriched from blood (not recorded which).

The CDR3 protein is CASSLTDSGAQYF. CDR3 DNA sequence: TGTGCCAGCAGCTTAACGGACAGCGGGGCCCAGTACTTC. The J gene is TRBJ2-5, the V gene TRBV7-3; a possible D gene is TRBD2 (7 bases). V gave up 0 bases and J gave up 9 bases, with 11 bases separating them. Germline CDR1 and CDR2: SGHTA and FQGTGA. The CDR3 runs 13 residues.